The 16 T cell receptor beta chains reported below all come from one sample, sequenced in a study of neurological immune-mediated disorders. TCRdb analysed the 5' RACE reads with MiXCR anew, one entry per CDR3 protein. The sample lists some 16,000 distinct CDR3 sequences; approximately 21% were seen once. The source material was PBMCs. Receptors were obtained from a man between 50 and 59 years old in good health.

This clonotype is termed medium-sized. The gene calls are TRBV15 and TRBJ2-3; D might be TRBD1 (5 bases). CDR1 LNHNV and CDR2 YYDKDF come from the germline V gene (reference sequence). The CDR3 runs to 16 residues. V lost 5 bases and J lost 0, with 15 bases in between. CDR3 sequence (DNA): TGTGCCACCAGCGGGGTTCAGGGCGTTAGCACAGATACGCAGTATTTT. It specifies CATSGVQGVSTDTQYF.

V is TRBV28 and J is TRBJ2-2, with D unresolved. This CDR3 is built from 13 residues. Germline assignment: CDR1 MDHEN and CDR2 SYDVKM. V was trimmed by 7 bases and J by 2 bases, leaving 8 bases between them. The CDR3 DNA reads as TGTGCCAGCACTGGATCCAACACCGGGGAGCTGTTTTTT. Protein: CASTGSNTGELFF.

The chain combines TRBV18 with TRBJ1-4; 7 nucleotides line up with TRBD1. J was trimmed by 6 bases and V by 4 bases; bases with no gene match: 2. From germline, CDR1 is KGHSH and CDR2 LQKENI. The CDR3 has 13 amino acids. The CDR3 here is CASSRGTDEKLFF. CDR3 nucleotide sequence: TGTGCCAGCTCACGCGGGACAGATGAAAAACTGTTTTTT.

This clonotype was recorded many times. The chain recombines TRBV15 with TRBJ2-5; weak D call: TRBD2 (6 bases). The germline gives CDR1 LNHNV, CDR2 YYDKDF (reference sequence). V was clipped by 1 base and J by 7 bases, with 10 bases between them. The CDR3 has 13 residues. The CDR3 region is CATSRAGVGTQYF. The CDR3, as DNA: TGTGCCACCAGCAGAGCGGGGGTTGGGACCCAGTACTTC.

This clonotype was seen many times. This sequence joins TRBV2 and TRBJ2-1; 8 bases agree with TRBD2. Germline V CDR1 and CDR2: SNHLY, FYNNEI. This CDR3 contains 15 residues. V lost 8 bases and J lost 9; bases outside the gene matches: 15. The CDR3 loop reads CASQAQPGRAGEQFF. The CDR3 nucleotides are TGTGCCAGCCAAGCTCAACCCGGGAGGGCGGGTGAGCAGTTCTTC.

This clonotype was recorded many times. The gene calls are TRBV7-2 and TRBJ2-1; 10 bases match TRBD1. This CDR3 has 15 residues. Trimming took 2 bases from V and 6 from J; bases not matched to a gene: 4. Germline V gene sequence: CDR1 SGHTA, CDR2 FQGNSA. The CDR3, as DNA: TGTGCCAGCAGCTTACGTGACAGGGGGCTCAATGAGCAGTTCTTC. Translation: CASSLRDRGLNEQFF.

By frequency in the sample, this clonotype is medium-sized. This rearrangement joins TRBV28 to TRBJ2-1; the match to TRBD2 covers 7 bases. With 6 bases clipped from V and 7 bases from J, the junction kept 12 bases outside the gene matches. This CDR3 spans 15 amino acids. Looked up from germline, CDR1 is MDHEN and CDR2 is SYDVKM. The CDR3 DNA reads TGTGCCAGCAGCCTCGGGGGGAGTAGTGGGAATGAGCAGTTCTTC. Protein product: CASSLGGSSGNEQFF.

This clonotype is deemed medium-sized. The chain has TRBV5-1 and TRBJ2-7; TRBD1 matches 8 bases. This CDR3 has 15 amino acids. Unmatched junction bases numbered 9, after V lost 4 bases and J lost 3 bases. Germline V gives CDR1 SGHRS, CDR2 YFSETQ. In DNA, the CDR3 is TGCGCCAGCAGCCTACGGCAAGGACAGGGCTACGAGCAGTACTTC. This translates into CASSLRQGQGYEQYF.

This clonotype was picked up many times. The chain is built from TRBV20-1 and TRBJ2-3; 14 bases align to TRBD2. J lost 0 bases, V lost 0 bases, and 11 bases had no gene match. The CDR3 is 20 amino acids. The germline V gene encodes CDR1 DFQATT and CDR2 SNEGSKA (reference sequence). The CDR3: CSARDMRLAGGILSTDTQYF. DNA for the CDR3: TGCAGTGCTAGAGATATGAGACTAGCGGGAGGGATCCTTAGCACAGATACGCAGTATTTT.

This clonotype was seen many times. This chain connects TRBV28 to TRBJ1-2, with 7 nucleotides matching TRBD1. Trimming removed 10 bases from V and 2 bases from J; junction bases left unmatched: 7. The CDR3 extends over 13 amino acids. CDR1 is MDHEN, CDR2 SYDVKM, per germline. The CDR3 DNA sequence: TGTGCCACCTCGGCAGGGGGGAACTATGGCTACACCTTC. Its protein is CATSAGGNYGYTF.

The rearrangement uses TRBV12-3 or TRBV12-4 and TRBJ1-2, with 7 bases fitting TRBD1. J gave up 1 base and V 4 bases, and 6 bases lay outside the gene matches. The CDR3 is 15 residues long. CDR3: CASSSGDSYNYGYTF. CDR3 in DNA: TGTGCCAGCAGTTCCGGGGACAGCTATAACTATGGCTACACCTTC.

This clonotype was picked up many times. V and J are TRBV20-1 and TRBJ1-4; D call uncertain. Germline assignment: CDR1 DFQATT and CDR2 SNEGSKA (reference sequence). V lost 4 bases and J 7 bases, leaving 16 bases between the germline ends. This CDR3 contains 14 residues. The CDR3 DNA reads TGCAGTGCTACCCCGGCTCAAACCTCTGAAAAACTGTTTTTT. Its protein product is CSATPAQTSEKLFF.

Details on this clonotype: An end of the junction differs from the germline gene, which may be a read error. The CDR3 loop reads CVTRAGDTQYF. The CDR3 DNA reads as TGTGTCACCCGGGCTGGGGATACACAGTATTTT. V usage is TRBV10-3 and J usage is TRBJ2-3; D unclear. The CDR3 has 11 amino acids. The germline gives CDR1 ENHRY, CDR2 SYGVKD.

This clonotype showed up many times. V and J are TRBV6-2 or TRBV6-3 and TRBJ2-1; 12 nucleotides align to TRBD2. Germline loops: CDR1 MNHEY, CDR2 SVGEGT. The junction had 12 bases not matched to a gene; V was cut back by 6 bases and J by 9 bases. This CDR3 contains 16 residues. Written as DNA, the CDR3 is TGTGCCAGCAGCCACGGGCTAGCGGGAGGGCTCAGTGAGCAGTTCTTC. It specifies CASSHGLAGGLSEQFF.

This clonotype was counted ten times or more. The rearrangement joins TRBV20-1 to TRBJ2-2; possibly TRBD2 for D (5 bases). The germline V and J ends were trimmed by 4 bases and 1 base, with 10 bases remaining between them. CDR1 is DFQATT and CDR2 is SNEGSKA in the germline V gene (reference sequence). There are 14 residues in the CDR3. CDR3 sequence reads: CSANRGWNTGELFF. The DNA for the CDR3 is TGCAGTGCTAATCGGGGATGGAACACCGGGGAGCTGTTTTTT.

This clonotype is medium-sized (0.01 to 0.1%). This chain links TRBV20-1 with TRBJ2-7; the D call may be TRBD1 or TRBD2 (5 bases each). In germline, CDR1 is DFQATT, CDR2 SNEGSKA (reference sequence). The CDR3 spans 13 residues. Trimming pared 0 bases from V and 6 bases from J, leaving 12 bases between. For the CDR3, the DNA is TGCAGTGCTAGAGAGGGGGTCTCGGGCGAGCAGTACTTC. The encoded protein is CSAREGVSGEQYF.